The clone carrying this T cell receptor (beta chain) was detected a few times. The source of the sample is a study of T-cell memory formation after mild COVID-19. Via MiXCR, TCRdb re-called the 5' RACE reads, giving one row per CDR3 protein. The repertoire holds fewer than 700,000 distinct CDR3 sequences, with approximately 19% as singletons. The source material was PBMCs or a T cell subset sorted from them (not recorded which). The receptor's source is an adult woman who had mild COVID-19 (a few samples of this study predate the infection). Cell type and time point are not known.

The CDR3 DNA reads as TGTGCCAGTAGTATGGACAGGAGGAGCACAGATACGCAGTATTTT. This translates into CASSMDRRSTDTQYF. This chain joins TRBV19 and TRBJ2-3; TRBD1 agrees at 7 bases. Germline V gene lookup returns CDR1 LNHDA and CDR2 SQIVND (reference sequence). V lost 3 bases and J lost 0; bases outside the gene matches: 3. This CDR3 region has 15 residues.